This TCR beta chain was recovered during a study of metastatic and nonmetastatic thyroid tumors. This CDR3 is built from 12 residues. Germline loops: CDR1 KGHDR, CDR2 SFDVKD. Trimming shortened V by 5 bases and J by 6 bases, and 10 bases separated the two germline ends. In the study's own analysis: A papillary thyroid cancer distant-metastasis classifier was built from CDR3 differences across clinicopathological groups. TCRdb re-analyzed the PCR reads through MiXCR. The V and J calls come from TCRdb's annotation, not from the publication. Here the sample spans roughly 16,000 clones, around a sixth being singletons. This clone is medium-sized within its sample. Among the patients, none had received any treatment before thyroid surgery.

The V gene is TRBV24-1, the J gene TRBJ2-7; a possible D gene is TRBD2 (7 bases). The source is a female donor with papillary thyroid cancer or a benign thyroid nodule (not recorded which). Some clones in this sample may be carry-over from other donors' samples. Sequenced input: blood. CDR3 DNA sequence: TGTGCCACCAGTGCCGGGGGGCCCGAGCAGTACTTC. Amino acids: CATSAGGPEQYF.